This passage covers 16 T cell receptor beta chains from one sample sequenced in a study of blood T cell repertoires in COVID-19. Clones were sequenced by immunoSEQ multiplex PCR, and TCRdb holds only the in-frame ones, with some missing. The profile covers 200,000 to 250,000 clones, with around 87% appearing a single time and 7.1% taken by the ten largest. Sample: peripheral blood. The source is a woman in her 70s with active or convalescent COVID-19.

CDR3 bases: TGCGCCAGCAGCTTGGGACAGCATCAGTACTTC. Protein product: CASSLGQHQYF. The rearrangement links TRBV5-1 to TRBJ2-7, with D possibly being TRBD1 (5 bases). The CDR3 runs to 11 residues. The germline V gene has CDR1 SGHRS and CDR2 YFSETQ. V gave up 0 bases and J gave up 10 bases, with 8 bases separating them.

On this clone: This specimen includes other DNA sequences encoding the same CDR3. The V and J genes are TRBV11-2 and TRBJ2-7, with unresolved D. The CDR3 spans 14 residues. The germline gives CDR1 SGHAT, CDR2 FQNNGV. The ends were cut back, 0 bases at V and 3 bases at J, with 9 bases in the middle. CDR3 amino acids: CASSLDRVSYEQYF. For the CDR3, the DNA is TGTGCCAGCAGCTTAGATCGGGTGAGCTACGAGCAGTACTTC.

This clone was picked up one time. The chain recombines TRBV29-1 with TRBJ2-7; D might be TRBD2 (5 bases). The CDR3 extends over 11 amino acids. Trimming removed 0 bases from V and 6 bases from J, with 6 bases in between. From germline, CDR1 is SQVTM and CDR2 ANQGSEA. The CDR3 protein is CSVEDRGEQYF. The CDR3 region has the DNA TGCAGCGTTGAAGATCGGGGCGAGCAGTACTTC.

This chain joins TRBV25-1 and TRBJ1-1, with a weak D call TRBD1 (5 bases). CDR1 is MGHDK and CDR2 is SYGVNS in the germline V gene. CDR3 length: 12 amino acids. V shed 7 bases and J shed 5 bases, with 11 bases lying between them. The CDR3 loop is CASKKGFTEAFF. Here the CDR3 DNA reads TGTGCCAGCAAAAAGGGGTTTACTGAAGCTTTCTTT.

The chain recombines TRBV11-2 with TRBJ2-1; D call uncertain. CDR3 length: 11 residues. With 3 bases removed from V and 5 bases from J, the gap between germline ends came to 2 bases. Germline assignment: CDR1 SGHAT and CDR2 FQNNGV. In nucleotides, the CDR3 is TGTGCCAGCAGCTTCAACAATGAGCAGTTCTTC. Its translation: CASSFNNEQFF.

The rearrangement joins TRBV15 to TRBJ1-5, with TRBD1 as a possible D gene (5 bases). The CDR3 consists of 15 residues. Germline V gene sequence: CDR1 LNHNV, CDR2 YYDKDF (reference sequence). The V and J ends lost 3 bases and 4 bases respectively, with 13 bases between them. As DNA, the CDR3 is TGTGCCACCAGCAGGTCCACAGGTTATAATCAGCCCCAGCATTTT. This translates into CATSRSTGYNQPQHF.

The V call is TRBV18, the J call TRBJ1-5; the match to TRBD1 covers 11 bases. Trimming removed 3 bases from V and 7 bases from J; junction bases left unmatched: 8. The length of the CDR3 is 16 residues. Per the germline V gene, CDR1 is KGHSH and CDR2 is LQKENI. The CDR3 loop is CASSPPGTGGAQPQHF. The CDR3 DNA is TGTGCCAGCTCACCCCCGGGGACAGGGGGAGCCCAGCCCCAGCATTTT.

The chain links TRBV29-1 to TRBJ1-1, with 8 positions matching TRBD1. Trimming at V came to 7 bases and at J to 1 base, leaving 5 bases not matched to a gene. This CDR3 is 13 amino acids long. Germline values: CDR1 SQVTM, CDR2 ANQGSEA. The CDR3 sequence: CSGGQGENTEAFF. CDR3 sequence (DNA): TGCAGCGGCGGACAGGGCGAGAACACTGAAGCTTTCTTT.

This chain connects TRBV10-1 to TRBJ2-1, with 9 bases identical to TRBD1. In germline, CDR1 is WNHNN, CDR2 SYGVQD (reference sequence). J lost 7 bases, V lost 8 bases, and 6 bases had no gene match. This CDR3 comprises 13 residues. Here the CDR3 DNA reads TGCGCCAGCCGACAGGGGGGGAGAAATGAGCAGTTCTTC. It translates to CASRQGGRNEQFF.

The chain's CDR3 is CASSAYRGKADLAKNIQYF. In DNA, the CDR3 is TGTGCCAGTAGTGCCTACAGGGGAAAGGCAGATCTAGCCAAAAACATTCAGTACTTC. The rearrangement links TRBV19 to TRBJ2-4; 7 nucleotides agree with TRBD1. V was clipped by 5 bases and J by 0 bases; unmatched bases: 16. CDR1 LNHDA and CDR2 SQIVND come from the germline V gene (reference sequence). This CDR3 has 19 residues.

The genes are TRBV19 and TRBJ1-1; D gene ambiguous. This CDR3 contains 14 residues. The V gene's germline CDR1 is LNHDA and CDR2 SQIVND (reference sequence). V lost 6 bases and J 1 base, leaving 12 bases between the germline ends. CDR3 nucleotide sequence: TGTGCCAGTAGATCGTCGCGGGGGAACACTGAAGCTTTCTTT. Its protein product is CASRSSRGNTEAFF. Using reference TRBV19 and TRBJ1-1 for the parts outside the CDR3, the full variable domain is DGGITQSPKYLFRKEGQNVTLSCEQNLNHDAMYWYRQDPGQGLRLIYYSQIVNDFQKGDIAEGYSVSREKKESFPLTVTSAQKNPTAFYLCASRSSRGNTEAFFGQGTRLTVV.

The gene calls are TRBV27 and TRBJ1-2; 7 nucleotides line up with TRBD1. The J segment lost 7 bases and the V segment lost 4 bases, leaving 9 bases of the junction unmatched. The CDR3 is 14 amino acids. CDR1 and CDR2 from the germline V gene are MNHEY and SMNVEV (reference sequence). CDR3 loop: CASSSPADRVGYTF. In DNA, the CDR3 is TGTGCCAGCAGTTCCCCTGCTGACAGGGTTGGCTACACCTTC.

The V gene is TRBV12-5, the J gene TRBJ1-2; a possible D gene is TRBD1 (6 bases). The CDR3 runs 13 residues. V was trimmed by 3 bases and J by 8 bases, leaving 13 bases between them. Germline V lookup: CDR1 LGHNT, CDR2 FRNRAP. This chain's CDR3 is CASGLSGADGYTF. The CDR3 DNA follows: TGTGCTAGTGGTTTATCAGGGGCCGACGGCTACACCTTC.

V usage is TRBV10-3 and J usage is TRBJ1-5, with TRBD1 identical over 8 bases. This CDR3 contains 15 residues. J gave up 0 bases and V 6 bases, and 4 bases lay outside the gene matches. Germline V gives CDR1 ENHRY, CDR2 SYGVKD. This CDR3 is CAISQDRDSNQPQHF. CDR3 DNA: TGTGCCATCAGCCAGGACAGGGATAGCAATCAGCCCCAGCATTTT.

The chain is built from TRBV6-2 or TRBV6-3 and TRBJ2-1, with a possible D match to TRBD2 (7 bases). Germline-derived CDR1 and CDR2 are MNHEY and SVGEGT. The CDR3 is 15 amino acids. Trimming shortened V by 5 bases and J by 6 bases, and 17 bases separated the two germline ends. This chain's CDR3 is CASSLPRGGPNEQFF. Here the CDR3 DNA reads TGTGCCAGCAGTCTCCCTAGGGGGGGGCCCAATGAGCAGTTCTTC.

The chain recombines TRBV18 with TRBJ2-5; D is uncertain. Germline values: CDR1 KGHSH, CDR2 LQKENI. The CDR3 runs to 13 residues. The V and J ends lost 3 bases and 0 bases respectively, with 5 bases between them. This chain's CDR3 is CASSPLHQETQYF. The CDR3 nucleotides are TGTGCCAGCTCACCCCTCCACCAAGAGACCCAGTACTTC.